Below are 2 T cell receptor beta chains sequenced from a single sample in a study of blood T cell repertoires in COVID-19. TCRdb keeps only in-frame clones here, not all; method: immunoSEQ multiplex PCR. The sample carries roughly 250,000 clones, approximately 83% recorded once. The sample was peripheral blood. These receptor sequences come from a man in his fifties with active or convalescent COVID-19.

This clone was counted a few times. V and J are TRBV21-1 and TRBJ2-7; the table gives TRBD1 as D, unverified against the DNA. TRBV21-1 is deemed a pseudogene. This CDR3 is built from 13 residues. CDR3 nucleotides: TGTGCCAGCACCTCAAAGTGGCATTACGAGCAGTACTTC. This gives the protein CASTSKWHYEQYF.

The rearrangement uses TRBV5-1 and TRBJ1-2, with TRBD1 as a possible D gene (6 bases). CDR1 is SGHRS and CDR2 is YFSETQ in the germline V gene. CDR3 size: 16 residues. The V gene lost 4 bases and the J gene lost 0 bases, with 16 bases spanning the gap. The CDR3 nucleotides are TGCGCCAGCAGCGTGGAGGGGACAAGTCCTAACTATGGCTACACCTTC. Protein: CASSVEGTSPNYGYTF.